This T cell receptor beta chain was retrieved from a study of control samples from healthy donors and cancer patients. The table came from immunoSEQ multiplex PCR; TCRdb's copy has only in-frame clones and leaves some out. This table has just over 90,000 clones, about 88% appearing once. The CDR3 spans 14 residues. CDR1 and CDR2 (germline): SEHNR, FQNEAQ (reference sequence). V shed 1 base, J shed 4 bases, and the junction held 3 bases outside the gene matches. This sequence joins TRBV7-9 and TRBJ2-7; 8 bases are shared with TRBD1. The source of this sequence is a woman between 45 and 65 years old in good health. Sequenced: blood. CDR3 DNA: TGTGCCAGCAGCTTAGACAGGGGGACTTACGAGCAGTACTTC. Residues: CASSLDRGTYEQYF. Filled out from reference TRBV7-9 and TRBJ2-7, the complete variable domain reads DTGVSQNPRHKITKRGQNVTFRCDPISEHNRLYWYRQTLGQGPEFLTYFQNEAQLEKSRLLSDRFSAERPKGSFSTLEIQRTEQGDSAMYLCASSLDRGTYEQYFGPGTRLTVT.